Listed below are T cell receptor beta chains from one sample, sequenced in a study of T cell responses to AZD1222 COVID-19 vaccine. Sequenced by immunoSEQ multiplex PCR; TCRdb stores in-frame clones only, minus some. This sample has about 150,000 clones; about 89% occur once, and the top ten carry around 5%. The starting material was peripheral blood, obtained on day 0 of AZD1222 vaccination. These receptors originate from an adult in good health. CDR3s include the opening cysteine and the closing phenylalanine or tryptophan. D genes are given only for firm matches. Size is omitted from some rows. Given values are once, few, many or a class for expanded clones.

clone_size: NA
d_call: NA
j_call: TRBJ2-1
v_call: TRBV6-2/TRBV6-3
cdr3_nt: TGTGCCAGCAGCTATCAACGGGGAGCCATCCTCAATGAGCAGTTCTTC
cdr3_aa: CASSYQRGAILNEQFF

clone_size: NA
d_call: NA
j_call: TRBJ2-2
v_call: TRBV18
cdr3_nt: TGTGCCAGCTTTAAACAACTTGAGAGCGCGAACACCGGGGAGCTGTTTTTT
cdr3_aa: CASFKQLESANTGELFF

clone_size: NA
d_call: TRBD1
j_call: TRBJ2-6
v_call: TRBV13
cdr3_nt: TGTGCCAGCAGCTTCTATTTGGGGACAGGTCCCTCTGGGGCCAACGTCCTGACTTTC
cdr3_aa: CASSFYLGTGPSGANVLTF

clone_size: NA
d_call: TRBD1
j_call: TRBJ1-1
v_call: TRBV5-5
cdr3_nt: TGTGCCAGCAGCAATCGCCCGGGACAGGGGGCACGGGGCACTGAAGCTTTCTTT
cdr3_aa: CASSNRPGQGARGTEAFF

clone_size: NA
d_call: NA
j_call: TRBJ2-2
v_call: TRBV7-9
cdr3_nt: TGTGCCAGCAGCTTAGCGGCCACCGGGGAGCTGTTTTTT
cdr3_aa: CASSLAATGELFF

clone_size: NA
d_call: NA
j_call: TRBJ2-7
v_call: TRBV28
cdr3_nt: TGTGCCAGCAGTAAACCCGGGACTGTGTACGAGCAGTACTTC
cdr3_aa: CASSKPGTVYEQYF

clone_size: NA
d_call: NA
j_call: TRBJ1-5
v_call: TRBV7-8
cdr3_nt: TGTGCCAGCAGCTTAGGGGGTCTTAGCAATCAGCCCCAGCATTTT
cdr3_aa: CASSLGGLSNQPQHF

clone_size: NA
d_call: TRBD2
j_call: TRBJ2-7
v_call: TRBV5-6
cdr3_nt: TGTGCCAGCAGCTGGAGACTTCCGGGACTAGCAGGCGAGCAGTACTTC
cdr3_aa: CASSWRLPGLAGEQYF

clone_size: NA
d_call: TRBD2
j_call: TRBJ2-2
v_call: TRBV19
cdr3_nt: TGTGCCAGTCACCAGACGGGCGGGAGAATTCCCGGGGAGCTGTTTTTT
cdr3_aa: CASHQTGGRIPGELFF

clone_size: NA
d_call: TRBD1
j_call: TRBJ1-2
v_call: TRBV5-1
cdr3_nt: TGCGCCAGCAGTTTACAGGGGGCTCTATTTGGCTACACCTTC
cdr3_aa: CASSLQGALFGYTF

clone_size: NA
d_call: TRBD2
j_call: TRBJ2-5
v_call: TRBV7-3
cdr3_nt: TGTGCCAGCAGCTTAGGTCTTGGTGCGGGGGAAGAGACCCAGTACTTC
cdr3_aa: CASSLGLGAGEETQYF

clone_size: NA
d_call: NA
j_call: TRBJ1-3
v_call: TRBV11-2
cdr3_nt: TGTGCCAGCAGCTTAGTACCCCGCTCTGGAAACACCATATATTTT
cdr3_aa: CASSLVPRSGNTIYF

clone_size: NA
d_call: NA
j_call: TRBJ2-7
v_call: TRBV19
cdr3_nt: TGTGCCAGCCGTCTGGCAACCGGGGGCGAGCAGTACTTC
cdr3_aa: CASRLATGGEQYF

clone_size: NA
d_call: TRBD2
j_call: TRBJ2-7
v_call: TRBV10-3
cdr3_nt: TGTGCCATCAGTGACGAGCGGGAGTCCCTCCAGCAGTACTTC
cdr3_aa: CAISDERESLQQYF

clone_size: NA
d_call: NA
j_call: TRBJ2-1
v_call: TRBV19
cdr3_nt: TGTGCCAGTAGACTAGCCACTTCGGGAAGCTCCTACAATGAGCAGTTCTTC
cdr3_aa: CASRLATSGSSYNEQFF

clone_size: NA
d_call: NA
j_call: TRBJ1-4
v_call: TRBV19
cdr3_nt: TGTGCCAGTAGTCATACCCCCAGGGCGACTAATGAAAAACTGTTTTTT
cdr3_aa: CASSHTPRATNEKLFF

clone_size: once
d_call: NA
j_call: TRBJ2-7
v_call: TRBV6-1
cdr3_nt: TGTGCCAGCAGTGATTTAAGAGGCAGCTCTAGCTCCGAGCAGTACTTC
cdr3_aa: CASSDLRGSSSSEQYF

clone_size: NA
d_call: NA
j_call: TRBJ2-3
v_call: TRBV9
cdr3_nt: TGTGCCAGCAGCGTAGAGGGGCACGGGACAGATACGCAGTATTTT
cdr3_aa: CASSVEGHGTDTQYF

clone_size: NA
d_call: NA
j_call: TRBJ2-2
v_call: TRBV7-2
cdr3_nt: TGTGCCAGCAGCTTAGCTCCGACTAGTCCCACCGGGGAGCTGTTTTTT
cdr3_aa: CASSLAPTSPTGELFF

clone_size: NA
d_call: NA
j_call: TRBJ2-7
v_call: TRBV24-1
cdr3_nt: TGTGCCACCAGTGACTCCGGGCACACTGACTACGAGCAGTACTTC
cdr3_aa: CATSDSGHTDYEQYF

clone_size: NA
d_call: TRBD2
j_call: TRBJ2-7
v_call: TRBV28
cdr3_nt: TGTGCCAGCAGTTTACAGACTAGCGGGTACGAGCAGTACTTC
cdr3_aa: CASSLQTSGYEQYF

clone_size: NA
d_call: NA
j_call: TRBJ1-2
v_call: TRBV4-3
cdr3_nt: TGCGCCAGCAGCCAAGACCCGGGACGAAACTATGGCTACACCTTC
cdr3_aa: CASSQDPGRNYGYTF

clone_size: NA
d_call: NA
j_call: TRBJ2-7
v_call: TRBV2
cdr3_nt: TGTGCCAGCAGTCGGGAGACAGGGAGAAATTACGAGCAGTACTTC
cdr3_aa: CASSRETGRNYEQYF

clone_size: NA
d_call: NA
j_call: TRBJ1-2
v_call: TRBV28
cdr3_nt: TGTGCCAGCACCCAGGCAGGCGCTAACTATGGCTACACCTTC
cdr3_aa: CASTQAGANYGYTF

clone_size: NA
d_call: NA
j_call: TRBJ1-2
v_call: TRBV6-5
cdr3_nt: TGTGCCAGCAGTCTAACAGGGAGAAACTATGGCTACACCTTC
cdr3_aa: CASSLTGRNYGYTF

clone_size: NA
d_call: NA
j_call: TRBJ2-1
v_call: TRBV7-2
cdr3_nt: TGTGCCAGCAGCTCTCCCAGGCTCAATGAGCAGTTCTTC
cdr3_aa: CASSSPRLNEQFF

clone_size: NA
d_call: NA
j_call: TRBJ1-1
v_call: TRBV6-5
cdr3_nt: TGTGCCAGCCGAGGGGGGGAGGCGGCGGCTGAAGCTTTCTTT
cdr3_aa: CASRGGEAAAEAFF

clone_size: NA
d_call: NA
j_call: TRBJ1-1
v_call: TRBV29-1
cdr3_nt: TGCAGCGTTGAAGATGTAGCCCAGGGGCCTGAAGCTTTCTTT
cdr3_aa: CSVEDVAQGPEAFF

clone_size: NA
d_call: TRBD1
j_call: TRBJ2-5
v_call: TRBV5-1
cdr3_nt: TGCGCCAGCAGTACCGGGACAGTCCAAGAGACCCAGTACTTC
cdr3_aa: CASSTGTVQETQYF

clone_size: few
d_call: TRBD1
j_call: TRBJ1-5
v_call: TRBV30
cdr3_nt: TGTGCCTGGAGTGTACAGGGGCATCAGCCCCAGCATTTT
cdr3_aa: CAWSVQGHQPQHF

clone_size: NA
d_call: NA
j_call: TRBJ1-1
v_call: TRBV18
cdr3_nt: TGTGCCAGCTGGGGCCAGTTGAACACTGAAGCTTTCTTT
cdr3_aa: CASWGQLNTEAFF

clone_size: NA
d_call: NA
j_call: TRBJ2-5
v_call: TRBV2
cdr3_nt: TGTGCCAGCAGTGGGGACGACCAAGAGACCCAGTACTTC
cdr3_aa: CASSGDDQETQYF

clone_size: NA
d_call: NA
j_call: TRBJ1-5
v_call: TRBV9
cdr3_nt: TGTGCCAGCAGCGTAGGGGATGGGGGCTATCAGCCCCAGCATTTT
cdr3_aa: CASSVGDGGYQPQHF

clone_size: few
d_call: NA
j_call: TRBJ1-2
v_call: TRBV2
cdr3_nt: TGTGCCAGCAGTGGGCAATTCTATGGCTACACCTTC
cdr3_aa: CASSGQFYGYTF

clone_size: NA
d_call: NA
j_call: TRBJ1-2
v_call: TRBV13
cdr3_nt: TGTGCCAGCAGCTTACCCGGGTACTATGGCTACACCTTC
cdr3_aa: CASSLPGYYGYTF

clone_size: NA
d_call: NA
j_call: TRBJ2-5
v_call: TRBV27
cdr3_nt: TGTGCCAGCGAACAGACCGGTACAGGGCAAGGGACCCAGTACTTC
cdr3_aa: CASEQTGTGQGTQYF

clone_size: NA
d_call: NA
j_call: TRBJ1-5
v_call: TRBV19
cdr3_nt: TGTGCCAGTAGTATAGGGCCAGGGTATAGCGGTCAGCCCCAGCATTTT
cdr3_aa: CASSIGPGYSGQPQHF

clone_size: NA
d_call: NA
j_call: TRBJ2-5
v_call: TRBV21-1
cdr3_nt: TGTGCCAGCATCCCCGGCTCCCAGTACTTC
cdr3_aa: CASIPGSQYF

clone_size: NA
d_call: NA
j_call: TRBJ2-2
v_call: TRBV11-3
cdr3_nt: TGTGCCAGCAGCTTAAGAGATACAGGGAACACCGGGGAGCTGTTTTTT
cdr3_aa: CASSLRDTGNTGELFF

clone_size: NA
d_call: NA
j_call: TRBJ1-6
v_call: TRBV7-3
cdr3_nt: TGTGCCAGCAGCTTATTAGGGTTTAATTCACCCCTCCACTTT
cdr3_aa: CASSLLGFNSPLHF

clone_size: NA
d_call: NA
j_call: TRBJ1-5
v_call: TRBV5-5
cdr3_nt: TGTGCCAGCAGCTTGGCGGGCAGGTACGAACCCCAGCATTTT
cdr3_aa: CASSLAGRYEPQHF

clone_size: few
d_call: TRBD2
j_call: TRBJ2-1
v_call: TRBV23-1
cdr3_nt: TGCGCCAGCAGTCAATCCTCCGGGAGGACCTACAATGAGCAGTTCTTC
cdr3_aa: CASSQSSGRTYNEQFF

clone_size: NA
d_call: NA
j_call: TRBJ1-2
v_call: TRBV5-6
cdr3_nt: TGTGCCAGCAGCTTGGCAGGGATTGGAGGCTACACCTTC
cdr3_aa: CASSLAGIGGYTF

clone_size: NA
d_call: TRBD1
j_call: TRBJ1-4
v_call: TRBV6-5
cdr3_nt: TGTGCCAGCAGTTGGGACAGGGGGGCGACTAATGAAAAACTGTTTTTT
cdr3_aa: CASSWDRGATNEKLFF

clone_size: NA
d_call: TRBD2
j_call: TRBJ2-2
v_call: TRBV7-9
cdr3_nt: TGTGCCAGCAGCTCCGGGACTAGCATCGGGGAGCTGTTTTTT
cdr3_aa: CASSSGTSIGELFF

clone_size: NA
d_call: NA
j_call: TRBJ1-5
v_call: TRBV30
cdr3_nt: TGTGCCTGGAGTGTACCGGGGGACCTAGGTCAGCCCCAGCATTTT
cdr3_aa: CAWSVPGDLGQPQHF

clone_size: NA
d_call: TRBD2
j_call: TRBJ2-7
v_call: TRBV27
cdr3_nt: TGTGCCAGCAGTTTCCGTCTTATGACAGCGGGATTCTGCGAGCAGTACTTC
cdr3_aa: CASSFRLMTAGFCEQYF

clone_size: NA
d_call: NA
j_call: TRBJ2-3
v_call: TRBV28
cdr3_nt: TGTGCCAGCAGGTGGCGGAAGGGGCCAGATACGCAGTATTTT
cdr3_aa: CASRWRKGPDTQYF

clone_size: NA
d_call: NA
j_call: TRBJ1-6
v_call: TRBV5-1
cdr3_nt: TGCGCCAGCAGCTTGATAAACGGGCTAAATTCACCCCTCCACTTT
cdr3_aa: CASSLINGLNSPLHF

clone_size: NA
d_call: NA
j_call: TRBJ2-1
v_call: TRBV7-9
cdr3_nt: TGTGCCAGCAGCTTAGCGGGGAGGAATGAGCAGTTCTTC
cdr3_aa: CASSLAGRNEQFF

clone_size: NA
d_call: NA
j_call: TRBJ1-4
v_call: TRBV7-6
cdr3_nt: TGTGCCAGCAGCGGAACGGGTCGGAATGAAAAACTGTTTTTT
cdr3_aa: CASSGTGRNEKLFF